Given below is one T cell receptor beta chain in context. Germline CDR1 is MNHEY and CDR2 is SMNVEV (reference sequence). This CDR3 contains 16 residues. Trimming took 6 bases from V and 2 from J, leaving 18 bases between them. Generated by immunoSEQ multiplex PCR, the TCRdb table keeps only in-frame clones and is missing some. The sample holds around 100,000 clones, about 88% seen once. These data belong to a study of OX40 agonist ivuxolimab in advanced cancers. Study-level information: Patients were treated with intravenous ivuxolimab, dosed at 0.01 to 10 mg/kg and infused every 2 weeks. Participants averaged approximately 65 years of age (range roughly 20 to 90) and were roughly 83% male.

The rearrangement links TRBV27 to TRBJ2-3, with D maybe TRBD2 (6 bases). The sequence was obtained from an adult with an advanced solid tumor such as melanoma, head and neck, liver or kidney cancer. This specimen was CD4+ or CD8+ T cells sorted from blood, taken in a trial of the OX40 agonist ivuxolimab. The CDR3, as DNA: TGTGCCAGCAGACGCAATCCGGGACTGATCACAGATACGCAGTATTTT. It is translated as CASRRNPGLITDTQYF.